This TCR beta chain emerged from a study of shared clonotypes between healthy human individuals. Whole-study results and caveats: Genetic and exposure-history diversity was limited by the small donor number.

The authors ran the assay at deep level. Profiled with immunoSEQ multiplex PCR; TCRdb holds only in-frame clones, not every one. Here the sample spans roughly 890,000 clones, 80% to 95% being singletons. The CDR3 runs 16 residues. Germline V gives CDR1 MDHEN, CDR2 SYDVKM. The J segment lost 3 bases and the V segment lost 5 bases, leaving 9 bases of the junction unmatched. Naivety among CD8 cells was defined by CD45RO negativity and positive CCR7 selection, thereby excluding terminally differentiated effector memory CD45RA+ cells. As for this clone: Its cognate antigen is unknown.

Material for sequencing was naive CD8+ T cells sorted from blood. The rearrangement uses TRBV28 and TRBJ2-7; 11 nucleotides align to TRBD2. The clonotype was recovered from a man between 25 and 39 years old in good health. CDR3 amino acids: CASSAVAGGQGYEQYF. The CDR3 DNA sequence: TGTGCCAGCAGTGCCGTAGCGGGAGGGCAGGGCTACGAGCAGTACTTC.